Shown below are 3 T cell receptor beta chains from a single sample sequenced in a study of T cell responses to AZD1222 COVID-19 vaccine. Sequenced by immunoSEQ multiplex PCR; TCRdb stores in-frame clones only, minus some. The sample includes about 170,000 clones, around 90% of them seen just once. This specimen consisted of peripheral blood, obtained on day 0 of AZD1222 vaccination. The origin of the receptors is an adult in good health.

J is TRBJ2-2 and V is TRBV4-1; the D gene could be TRBD1 or TRBD2 (5 bases each). The germline V gene has CDR1 MGHRA and CDR2 YSYEKL. The ends were cut back, 0 bases at V and 3 bases at J, with 17 bases in the middle. This CDR3 has 18 residues. CDR3 nucleotides: TGCGCCAGCAGCCAAGATCCAGGGAGCGGCGGCCACACCGGGGAGCTGTTTTTT. This sequence encodes CASSQDPGSGGHTGELFF.

Only one count was recorded for this clone. The sample has other DNA sequences that encode this CDR3 too. This sequence joins TRBV6-5 and TRBJ2-2, with 7 bases that match TRBD1. The CDR3 runs 15 residues. The germline V gene has CDR1 MNHEY and CDR2 SVGAGI. The V segment lost 5 bases and the J segment 1 base; nucleotides outside the gene matches: 4. This CDR3 reads CASSPRTGNTGELFF. The CDR3 nucleotides are TGTGCCAGCAGTCCCCGGACAGGGAACACCGGGGAGCTGTTTTTT.

The chain joins TRBV18 to TRBJ1-2; D call uncertain. This CDR3 has 13 amino acids. The V end was cut by 3 bases, the J end by 3 bases, with 8 bases between. Germline V CDR1 and CDR2: KGHSH, LQKENI. CDR3 in DNA: TGTGCCAGCTCACCTTTTGAAGACTATGGCTACACCTTC. Amino acid sequence: CASSPFEDYGYTF.